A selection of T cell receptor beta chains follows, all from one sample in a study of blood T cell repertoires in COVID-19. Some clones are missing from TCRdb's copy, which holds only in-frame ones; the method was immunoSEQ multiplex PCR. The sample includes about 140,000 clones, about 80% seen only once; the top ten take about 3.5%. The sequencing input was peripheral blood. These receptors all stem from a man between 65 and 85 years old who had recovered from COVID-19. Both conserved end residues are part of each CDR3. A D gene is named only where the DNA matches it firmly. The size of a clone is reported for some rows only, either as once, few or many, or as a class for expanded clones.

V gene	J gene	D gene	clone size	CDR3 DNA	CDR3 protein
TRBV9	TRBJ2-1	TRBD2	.	TGTGCCAGCAGCGTAGGGGGAGGGGAAGGCGATGAGCAGTTCTTC	CASSVGGGEGDEQFF
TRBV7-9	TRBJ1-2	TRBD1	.	TGTGCCAGCAGCTCCACTGGACAGGGAAGTAACTATGGCTACACCTTC	CASSSTGQGSNYGYTF
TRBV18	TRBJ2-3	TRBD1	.	TGTGCCAGCTCACCTACAGGGGGGCAAGGAGATACGCAGTATTTT	CASSPTGGQGDTQYF
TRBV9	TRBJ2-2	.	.	TGTGCCAGCAGCTCCCGACTGGAGGGAGACGCCGGGGAGCTGTTTTTT	CASSSRLEGDAGELFF
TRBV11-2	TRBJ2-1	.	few	TGTGCCAGCAGCTTAGCGGGCTCCTACAATGAGCAGTTCTTC	CASSLAGSYNEQFF
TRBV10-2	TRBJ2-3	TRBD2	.	TGCGCCAGCAGTGAGTCGAATTCCCCCCTAGCGGGAGCCACAGATACGCAGTATTTT	CASSESNSPLAGATDTQYF
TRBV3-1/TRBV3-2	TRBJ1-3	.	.	TGTGCCAGCAGCCGACAGATACCCTCTGGAAACACCATATATTTT	CASSRQIPSGNTIYF
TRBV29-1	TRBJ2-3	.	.	TGCAGCGTTGAAAAGTTCCGACAGGGCACAGATACGCAGTATTTT	CSVEKFRQGTDTQYF
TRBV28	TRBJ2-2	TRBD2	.	TGTGCCAGCAGTTCCTCAAAATCAGCGGGATTCAGACCCGGGGAGCTGTTTTTT	CASSSSKSAGFRPGELFF
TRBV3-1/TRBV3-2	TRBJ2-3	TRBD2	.	TGTGCCAGCAGCCGACTAGCGACTAAAGATGCGCAGTATTTT	CASSRLATKDAQYF
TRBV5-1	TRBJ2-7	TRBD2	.	TGCGCCAGCAGTTTGGTACTAGCGGGCTACGAGCAGTACTTC	CASSLVLAGYEQYF
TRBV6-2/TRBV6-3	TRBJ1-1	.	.	TGTGCCAGCAGCTTACAAAGGGCCAGGGTGGTGGGCACTGAAGCTTTCTTT	CASSLQRARVVGTEAFF
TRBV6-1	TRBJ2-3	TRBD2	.	TGTGCCAGCAGTGCCCGGGGAGGGGTTAGCACAGATACGCAGTATTTT	CASSARGGVSTDTQYF
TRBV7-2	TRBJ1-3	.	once	TGTGCCAGCAGCTTCAACTACCCACCTGGAAACACCATATATTTT	CASSFNYPPGNTIYF
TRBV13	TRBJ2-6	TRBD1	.	TGTGCCAGCAGCTACCGCCGGGACAGGGTGAACACTGGGGCCAACGTCCTGACTTTC	CASSYRRDRVNTGANVLTF
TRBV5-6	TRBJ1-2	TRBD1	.	TGTGCCAGCAGCTTGGTCCGGGACAGGGTATACGGCTACACCTTC	CASSLVRDRVYGYTF
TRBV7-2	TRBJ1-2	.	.	TGTGCCAGCAGCTTAAAAACCGGCGGCGACTATGGCTACACCTTC	CASSLKTGGDYGYTF
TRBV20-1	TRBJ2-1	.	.	TGCAGTGCTAGATCCCGGGATGAGCAGTTCTTC	CSARSRDEQFF
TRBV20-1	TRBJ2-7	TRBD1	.	TGCAGTGCTAGTCCGACAGGGTCCGAGCAGTACTTC	CSASPTGSEQYF
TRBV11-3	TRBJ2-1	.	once	TGTGCCAGCAGCCCTAACCCCGGGTACGATGAGCAGTTCTTC	CASSPNPGYDEQFF
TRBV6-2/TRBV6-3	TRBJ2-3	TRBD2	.	TGTGCCAGCAGTTTGTTCGGACTAGCGGGGAGCACAGATACGCAGTATTTT	CASSLFGLAGSTDTQYF
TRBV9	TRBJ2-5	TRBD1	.	TGTGCCAGCAGCCTCCGGACAGGGGGCGAAGAGACCCAGTACTTC	CASSLRTGGEETQYF
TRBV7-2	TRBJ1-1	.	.	TGTGCCAGCAGCTTTTCTGACTTGAACACTGAAGCTTTCTTT	CASSFSDLNTEAFF
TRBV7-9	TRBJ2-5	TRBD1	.	TGTGCCAGCAGCCGCCGACAGGGAGATCAAGAGACCCAGTACTTC	CASSRRQGDQETQYF
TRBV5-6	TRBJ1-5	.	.	TGTGCCAGCAGCTTGGGGGCGCAGGGCAATCAGCCCCAGCATTTT	CASSLGAQGNQPQHF
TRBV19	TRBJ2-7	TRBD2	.	TGTGCCAGTAGTATAGACACTGGGACTAGCGGACCCTACGAGCAGTACTTC	CASSIDTGTSGPYEQYF
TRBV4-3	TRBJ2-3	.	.	TGCGCCAGCAGCCAAGATAGGAGACCCACAGATACGCAGTATTTT	CASSQDRRPTDTQYF
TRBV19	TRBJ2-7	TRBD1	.	TGTGCCAGTAGCGGGGACAGGGACTACGAGCAGTACTTC	CASSGDRDYEQYF
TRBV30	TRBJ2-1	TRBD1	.	TGTGCCTGGAGTGTGTGGCAGGGGGACAATGAGCAGTTCTTC	CAWSVWQGDNEQFF
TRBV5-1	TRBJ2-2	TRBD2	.	TGCGCCAGTCGCCGGGCGGGAGACGGGACCGGGGAGCTGTTTTTT	CASRRAGDGTGELFF